The 18 T cell receptor beta chains reported below all come from one sample, sequenced in a study of T cells expressing NK-cell markers. TCRdb re-called the 5' RACE reads and catalogs CDR3 proteins one per entry, DNA excluded. The data include 400,000 or so distinct CDR3 sequences; the top ten clones carry over 8.5%. The specimen sequenced was blood T cells: a sorted CD56 or NKG2C T cell subset, CD4+ or CD8+ T cells, or bulk PBMC T cells (not recorded which). These receptors were obtained from a woman between 50 and 59 years old in good health.

The rearrangement joins TRBV7-8 to TRBJ2-2; absent DNA, TCRdb's TRBD2 call cannot be checked. The CDR3 contains 18 residues. CDR1 is SGHVS, CDR2 FQNEAQ, per germline. CDR3 residues: CASSETSGRGANTGELFF. Together with reference TRBV7-8 and TRBJ2-2, the CDR3 gives the full variable domain: GAGVSQSPRYKVAKRGQDVALRCDPISGHVSLFWYQQALGQGPEFLTYFQNEAQLDKSGLPSDRFFAERPEGSVSTLKIQRTQQEDSAVYLCASSETSGRGANTGELFFGEGSRLTVL.

The chain uses TRBV7-9 and TRBJ1-1. CDR3 length equals 11 residues. Germline lookup yields CDR1 SEHNR and CDR2 FQNEAQ (reference sequence). CDR3 region: CATIILPEAFF.

The chain is built from TRBV24-1 and TRBJ2-1. The CDR3 runs to 13 residues. Germline V gene data show CDR1 as KGHDR and CDR2 as SFDVKD. CDR3 residues: CATSDFARAEQFF.

J is TRBJ1-1 and V is TRBV4-1. The CDR3 spans 15 residues. The germline V gene encodes CDR1 MGHRA and CDR2 YSYEKL. CDR3 sequence: CASSQDQAQNTEAFF.

The chain links TRBV12-3 or TRBV12-4 to TRBJ1-3. CDR3 length: 15 residues. CDR3 in amino acids: CASSLGRIQGNTIYF.

The chain links TRBV12-3 or TRBV12-4 to TRBJ2-1; without DNA, the TCRdb call of TRBD2 cannot be checked. This CDR3 is built from 13 residues. CDR3 protein: CAIWRGPWNEQFF.

The genes are TRBV10-3 and TRBJ2-2; TCRdb selects TRBD2, and the lack of DNA leaves this call unchecked. The CDR3 extends over 18 amino acids. Germline CDR1 reads ENHRY; CDR2 reads SYGVKD. The CDR3 protein is CAISDGREGHSNTGELFF.

The J gene is TRBJ2-3, the V gene TRBV15; the TCRdb call, TRBD2, lacks DNA for checking. CDR1 LNHNV and CDR2 YYDKDF come from the germline V gene (reference sequence). This CDR3 has 17 amino acids. CDR3 amino acids: CATSPRLSAGYTDTQYF.

The chain combines TRBV14 with TRBJ2-3; TCRdb's D call of TRBD2 is untestable without DNA. This CDR3 has 15 amino acids. Germline CDR1 and CDR2: SGHDN and FVKESK. The CDR3 loop reads CASSQGGRTPYTQYF.

The gene calls are TRBV11-2 and TRBJ2-2. The CDR3 totals 14 residues. Germline V gene sequence: CDR1 SGHAT, CDR2 FQNNGV. The CDR3 reads CASSSYTDTGELFF.

This rearrangement joins TRBV5-1 to TRBJ2-7; TCRdb's D gene call, TRBD2, goes unchecked for lack of DNA. Germline values: CDR1 SGHRS, CDR2 YFSETQ. The CDR3 is 19 residues long. CDR3 region: CASSFSIGLAANWGHEQYF.

The chain carries TRBV29-1 and TRBJ1-1. CDR3 length equals 12 residues. Per germline, CDR1 SQVTM and CDR2 ANQGSEA. This CDR3 is CSVGGTAYEAFF.

This chain's CDR3 is CASSDERQGPNTEAFF. The V and J genes are TRBV2 and TRBJ1-1; the TCRdb D gene call, TRBD1, has no DNA to confirm it. CDR3 length: 16 amino acids. In germline, CDR1 is SNHLY, CDR2 FYNNEI.

The V call is TRBV5-1, the J call TRBJ2-1; TCRdb reports TRBD2, a call that lacks DNA to check it against. Germline V lookup: CDR1 SGHRS, CDR2 YFSETQ. The CDR3 runs 14 residues. This CDR3 reads CASSYRLAVDEQFF.

The chain couples TRBV5-1 to TRBJ2-1. CDR3 length: 14 amino acids. Germline V CDR1 and CDR2: SGHRS, YFSETQ. The CDR3 region is CASSRGGFDNEQFF.

CDR3 loop: CASSPLTRDKQYF. The chain is built from TRBV5-1 and TRBJ2-3; TCRdb gives TRBD1 as the D gene, but with no DNA this cannot be confirmed. The CDR3 has 13 amino acids. Germline CDR1 is SGHRS and CDR2 is YFSETQ.

The V and J genes are TRBV5-1 and TRBJ2-7; without DNA, the TCRdb call of TRBD1 cannot be checked. Germline-derived CDR1 and CDR2 are SGHRS and YFSETQ. The CDR3 totals 16 residues. The CDR3: CASSLGGGQGQYEQYF. Using reference TRBV5-1 and TRBJ2-7 for the parts outside the CDR3, the full variable domain is KAGVTQTPRYLIKTRGQQVTLSCSPISGHRSVSWYQQTPGQGLQFLFEYFSETQRNKGNFPGRFSGRQFSNSRSEMNVSTLELGDSALYLCASSLGGGQGQYEQYFGPGTRLTVT.

The J gene is TRBJ1-5, the V gene TRBV5-5; TCRdb designates TRBD1, a call that cannot be tested without DNA. From germline, CDR1 is SGHKS and CDR2 YYEKEE (reference sequence). There are 17 residues in the CDR3. The chain's CDR3 is CASSSTGGPISNQPQHF.